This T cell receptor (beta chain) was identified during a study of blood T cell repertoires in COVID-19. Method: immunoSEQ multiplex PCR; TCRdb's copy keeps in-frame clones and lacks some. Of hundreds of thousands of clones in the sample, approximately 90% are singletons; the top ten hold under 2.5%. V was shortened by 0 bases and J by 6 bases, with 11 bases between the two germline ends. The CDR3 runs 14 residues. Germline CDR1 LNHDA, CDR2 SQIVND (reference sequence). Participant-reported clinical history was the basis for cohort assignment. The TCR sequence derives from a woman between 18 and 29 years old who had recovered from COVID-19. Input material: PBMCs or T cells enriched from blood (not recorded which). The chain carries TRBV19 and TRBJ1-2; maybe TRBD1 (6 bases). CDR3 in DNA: TGTGCCAGTAGTATAGACAGGGGATTAAATGGCTACACCTTC. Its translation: CASSIDRGLNGYTF.